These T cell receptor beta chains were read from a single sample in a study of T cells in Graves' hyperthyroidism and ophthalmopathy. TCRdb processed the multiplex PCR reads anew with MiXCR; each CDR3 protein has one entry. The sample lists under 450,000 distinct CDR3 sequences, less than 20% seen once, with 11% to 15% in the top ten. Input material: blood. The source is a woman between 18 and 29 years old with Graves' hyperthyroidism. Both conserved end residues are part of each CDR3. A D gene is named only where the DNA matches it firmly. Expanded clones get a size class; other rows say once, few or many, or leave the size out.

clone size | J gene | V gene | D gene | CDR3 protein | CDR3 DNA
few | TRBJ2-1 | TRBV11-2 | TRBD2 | CASSLEGGSLYNEQFF | TGTGCCAGCAGCTTAGAGGGCGGGAGCCTCTACAATGAGCAGTTCTTC
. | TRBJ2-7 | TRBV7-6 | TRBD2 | CASRRGGSSYEQYF | TGTGCCAGCCGGCGGGGGGGGAGCTCCTACGAGCAGTACTTC
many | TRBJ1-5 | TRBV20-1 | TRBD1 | CSARDGRDSSNQPQHF | TGCAGTGCTAGAGATGGGCGGGACAGTAGCAATCAGCCCCAGCATTTT
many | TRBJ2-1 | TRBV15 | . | CATGRDNLYNEQFF | TGTGCCACCGGACGGGACAACTTATACAATGAGCAGTTCTTC
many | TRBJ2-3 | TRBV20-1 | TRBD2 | CSARDVSSGRPTSTDTQYF | TGCAGTGCTAGAGATGTCAGTAGCGGGAGGCCCACTAGCACAGATACGCAGTATTTT
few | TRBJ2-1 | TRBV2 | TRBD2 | CASRGTSGDNEQFF | TGTGCCAGCAGGGGGACTAGCGGGGACAATGAGCAGTTCTTC
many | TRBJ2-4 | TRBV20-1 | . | CSASPGGKNIQYF | TGCAGTGCTAGCCCCGGGGGCAAAAACATTCAGTACTTC
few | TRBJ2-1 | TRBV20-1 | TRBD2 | CSAHSGSSMGEQFF | TGCAGTGCTCATAGCGGGAGTTCGATGGGTGAGCAGTTCTTC
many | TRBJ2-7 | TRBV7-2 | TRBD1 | CASSREQGSEQYF | TGTGCCAGCAGCCGAGAACAGGGGAGCGAGCAGTACTTC
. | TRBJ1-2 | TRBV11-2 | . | CASRGDTRYGYTF | TGTGCCAGCAGAGGGGACACCCGATATGGCTACACCTTC
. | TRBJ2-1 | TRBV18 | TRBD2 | CASSPPSLAGVSNEQFF | TGTGCCAGCTCACCTCCCTCTCTAGCGGGGGTAAGCAATGAGCAGTTCTTC
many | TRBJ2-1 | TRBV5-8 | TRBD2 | CASSFWTSGDNEQFF | TGTGCCAGCAGCTTTTGGACTAGCGGGGACAATGAGCAGTTCTTC
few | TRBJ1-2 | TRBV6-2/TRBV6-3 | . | CASHTEFYGYTF | TGTGCCAGCCACACAGAGTTCTATGGCTACACCTTC
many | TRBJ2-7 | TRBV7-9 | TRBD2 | CASSARLAASGEQYF | TGTGCCAGCAGCGCCCGACTAGCGGCGTCGGGAGAGCAGTACTTC
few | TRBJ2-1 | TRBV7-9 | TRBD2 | CASSSTSGRPESYNEQFF | TGTGCCAGCAGCTCCACTAGCGGGAGGCCAGAAAGCTACAATGAGCAGTTCTTC
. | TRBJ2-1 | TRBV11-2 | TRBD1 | CASSLVATGGFYEQFF | TGTGCCAGCAGCTTAGTTGCAACAGGGGGATTTTACGAGCAGTTCTTC
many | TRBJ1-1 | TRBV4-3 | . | CASSQAGSGNTEAFF | TGCGCCAGCAGCCAAGCCGGGAGCGGGAACACTGAAGCTTTCTTT
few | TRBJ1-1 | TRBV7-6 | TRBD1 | CASSSSTGLNTEAFF | TGTGCCAGCAGCTCCTCGACAGGGCTGAACACTGAAGCTTTCTTT
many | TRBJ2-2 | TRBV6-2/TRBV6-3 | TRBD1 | CASSSGTDSTGELFF | TGTGCCAGCAGTTCCGGGACAGATTCTACCGGGGAGCTGTTTTTT
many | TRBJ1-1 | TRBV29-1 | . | CSVMTMNTEAFF | TGCAGCGTGATGACAATGAACACTGAAGCTTTCTTT
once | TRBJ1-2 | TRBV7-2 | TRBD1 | CASSLGGRQGQRGYTF | TGTGCCAGCAGCTTAGGAGGAAGACAGGGCCAACGGGGCTACACCTTC
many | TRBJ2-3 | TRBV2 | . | CASSEWSETDTQYF | TGTGCCAGCAGTGAGTGGAGCGAGACAGATACGCAGTATTTT
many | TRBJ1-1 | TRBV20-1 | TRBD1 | CSAPGGQGVTEAFF | TGCAGTGCTCCCGGAGGACAGGGTGTCACTGAAGCTTTCTTT
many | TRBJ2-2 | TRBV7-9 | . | CASSSWTTDTGELFF | TGTGCCAGCAGCTCATGGACAACTGACACCGGGGAGCTGTTTTTT
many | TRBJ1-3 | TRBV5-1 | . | CASSLAAGRDSGNTIYF | TGCGCCAGCAGCTTGGCCGCGGGTAGGGACTCTGGAAACACCATATATTTT
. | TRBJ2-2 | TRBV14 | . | CASATGLTGELFF | TGTGCCAGCGCGACAGGACTCACCGGGGAGCTGTTTTTT
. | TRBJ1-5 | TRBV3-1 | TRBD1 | CASSPRTGPQPQHF | TGTGCCAGCAGTCCCCGGACAGGGCCTCAGCCCCAGCATTTT
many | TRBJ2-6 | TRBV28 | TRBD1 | CASTIGGTGANVLTF | TGTGCCAGCACCATAGGGGGCACTGGGGCCAACGTCCTGACTTTC
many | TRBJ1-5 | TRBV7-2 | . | CASSSEGGLSNQPQHF | TGTGCCAGCAGCAGTGAGGGGGGGCTGAGCAATCAGCCCCAGCATTTT
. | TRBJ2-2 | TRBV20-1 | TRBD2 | CSARPSGGAFSGELFF | TGCAGTGCTAGACCCAGCGGGGGGGCCTTTTCCGGGGAGCTGTTTTTT
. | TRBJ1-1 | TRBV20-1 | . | CSPSGANTEAFF | TGCAGTCCCAGCGGCGCGAACACTGAAGCTTTCTTT
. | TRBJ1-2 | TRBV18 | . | CASSGPGASGVYGYTF | TGTGCCAGCTCAGGGCCAGGGGCCTCGGGAGTCTATGGCTACACCTTC
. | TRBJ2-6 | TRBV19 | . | CASSIGVSSGANVLTF | TGTGCCAGTAGTATAGGGGTCAGCTCTGGGGCCAACGTCCTGACTTTC
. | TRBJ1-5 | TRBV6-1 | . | CASSFRAAGNQPQHF | TGTGCCAGCAGTTTTCGGGCGGCGGGCAATCAGCCCCAGCATTTT
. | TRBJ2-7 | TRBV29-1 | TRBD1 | CSVEEANHRGLIYEQYF | TGCAGCGTTGAAGAGGCCAATCACAGGGGGCTTATCTACGAGCAGTACTTC
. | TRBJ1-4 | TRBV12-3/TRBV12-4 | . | CASSVGGFNEKLFF | TGTGCCAGCAGCGTTGGGGGGTTTAATGAAAAACTGTTTTTT
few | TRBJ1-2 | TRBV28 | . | CASSGDTPRRHYGYTF | TGTGCCAGCAGCGGAGACACACCCCGGCGGCACTATGGCTACACCTTC
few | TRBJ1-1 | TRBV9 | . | CASSADRTPLLGTEAFF | TGTGCCAGCAGCGCCGACAGGACTCCACTACTGGGCACTGAAGCTTTCTTT
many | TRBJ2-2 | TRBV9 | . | CASSVAGKSTGELFF | TGTGCCAGCAGCGTAGCAGGGAAAAGTACCGGGGAGCTGTTTTTT
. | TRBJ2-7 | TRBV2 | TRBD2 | CASSAEREGHEQYF | TGTGCCAGCAGTGCCGAGCGGGAGGGCCACGAGCAGTACTTC
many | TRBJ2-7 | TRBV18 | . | CASSPPGIPARYEQYF | TGTGCCAGCTCACCACCGGGAATCCCGGCGCGGTACGAGCAGTACTTC
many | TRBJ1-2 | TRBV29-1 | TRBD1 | CSVQGQTNYGYTF | TGCAGCGTACAGGGACAGACTAACTATGGCTACACCTTC
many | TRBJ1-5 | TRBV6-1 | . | CASSEVLAGRSNNQPQHF | TGTGCCAGCAGTGAAGTGTTAGCAGGGCGGTCTAACAATCAGCCCCAGCATTTT
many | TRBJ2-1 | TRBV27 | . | CASSQSPRHDYNEQFF | TGTGCCAGCAGCCAATCTCCGAGACACGACTACAATGAGCAGTTCTTC
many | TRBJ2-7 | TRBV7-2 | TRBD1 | CASSSSGTGNYEQYF | TGTGCCAGCAGCTCATCCGGGACAGGGAACTACGAGCAGTACTTC
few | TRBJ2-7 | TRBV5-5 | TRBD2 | CASSLMVAGVSYEQYF | TGTGCCAGCAGCTTGATGGTAGCGGGGGTAAGCTACGAGCAGTACTTC
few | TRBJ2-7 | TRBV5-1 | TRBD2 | CASSPRLAGSGEQYF | TGCGCCAGCAGCCCCCGACTAGCGGGTTCTGGAGAGCAGTACTTC
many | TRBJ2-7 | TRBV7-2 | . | CASSPSGFRIEQYF | TGTGCCAGCAGCCCTTCGGGGTTCCGGATCGAGCAGTACTTC
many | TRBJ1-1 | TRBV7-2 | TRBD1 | CASSSGQAAFF | TGTGCCAGCAGCTCGGGACAGGCTGCTTTCTTT
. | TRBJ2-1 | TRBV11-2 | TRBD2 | CASSVPSGDEQFF | TGTGCCAGCAGCGTCCCTAGCGGGGATGAGCAGTTCTTC
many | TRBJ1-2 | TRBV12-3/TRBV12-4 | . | CASSFRGSNGYTF | TGTGCCAGCAGTTTCCGGGGAAGCAATGGCTACACCTTC
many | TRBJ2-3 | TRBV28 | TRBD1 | CASRSPGTASTDTQYF | TGTGCCAGCAGGTCTCCCGGGACAGCGAGCACAGATACGCAGTATTTT
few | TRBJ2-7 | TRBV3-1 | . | CASSQVRAVKPTYEQYF | TGTGCCAGCAGCCAAGTAAGGGCAGTAAAGCCAACCTACGAGCAGTACTTC
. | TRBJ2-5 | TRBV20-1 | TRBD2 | CSALIVAGGGETQYF | TGCAGTGCCCTAATTGTAGCGGGAGGAGGGGAGACCCAGTACTTC
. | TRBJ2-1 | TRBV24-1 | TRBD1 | CATSDPGQVYNEQFF | TGTGCCACCAGTGATCCGGGACAGGTCTACAATGAGCAGTTCTTC
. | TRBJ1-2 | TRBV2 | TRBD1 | CAKGQGAGYGYTF | TGTGCCAAAGGACAGGGGGCGGGCTATGGCTACACCTTC
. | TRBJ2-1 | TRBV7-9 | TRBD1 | CASSSTGVPSYNEQFF | TGTGCCAGCAGCAGCACAGGGGTCCCTTCCTACAATGAGCAGTTCTTC
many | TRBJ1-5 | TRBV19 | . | CASSMGRVSNQPQHF | TGTGCCAGTAGTATGGGCAGGGTCAGCAATCAGCCCCAGCATTTT
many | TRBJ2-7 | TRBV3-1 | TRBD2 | CASSQAPIAGDYEQYF | TGTGCCAGCAGCCAAGCCCCAATAGCGGGAGATTACGAGCAGTACTTC